These T cell receptor beta chains were read from a single sample in a study of cytomegalovirus exposure and HLA in healthy donors. The repertoire was sequenced with immunoSEQ multiplex PCR; TCRdb's copy has only in-frame clones and lacks some. In the table there are some 130,000 clones, roughly 79% of which are singletons. Material for sequencing was PBMCs. The origin of the receptors is a boy between 2 and 15 years old in good health and CMV-seronegative. CDR3s include the opening cysteine and the closing phenylalanine or tryptophan. Each record gives: V gene, clone size, D gene, J gene, CDR3 DNA, CDR3 protein. The D gene is left open where the match is weak. Size is stated for part of the rows, as once, few or many counts, or as a class when the clone is expanded.

v_call: TRBV7-9; clone_size: -; d_call: -; j_call: TRBJ2-3; cdr3_nt: TGTGCCAGCAGCCGGGAGAGCACAGATACGCAGTATTTT; cdr3_aa: CASSRESTDTQYF
v_call: TRBV6-5; clone_size: -; d_call: -; j_call: TRBJ1-1; cdr3_nt: TGTGCCAGCAGTCTAACGGGGGACACTGAAGCTTTCTTT; cdr3_aa: CASSLTGDTEAFF
v_call: TRBV6-1; clone_size: -; d_call: TRBD1; j_call: TRBJ1-2; cdr3_nt: TGTGCCAGCGGCCAACCGGGACAGGGAACGGATGGCTACACCTTC; cdr3_aa: CASGQPGQGTDGYTF
v_call: TRBV21-1; clone_size: few; d_call: -; j_call: TRBJ1-2; cdr3_nt: TGTGCCAGCAGGCAGGGGCTATTGAACTATGGCTACACCTTC; cdr3_aa: CASRQGLLNYGYTF
v_call: TRBV30; clone_size: -; d_call: -; j_call: TRBJ2-3; cdr3_nt: TGTGCCTGGAGTGTGACTAGTGGCACAGATACGCAGTATTTT; cdr3_aa: CAWSVTSGTDTQYF
v_call: TRBV7-2; clone_size: -; d_call: -; j_call: TRBJ2-1; cdr3_nt: TGTGCCAGCAGCTGGCGGAATGAGCAGTTCTTC; cdr3_aa: CASSWRNEQFF
v_call: TRBV30; clone_size: -; d_call: -; j_call: TRBJ1-5; cdr3_nt: TGTGCCTGGAGTGTAAAGCGAGGCAATCAGCCCCAGCATTTT; cdr3_aa: CAWSVKRGNQPQHF
v_call: TRBV30; clone_size: -; d_call: -; j_call: TRBJ2-6; cdr3_nt: TGTGCCTGGAGGCCCTACTTAGGGGCCGACGTCCTGACTTTC; cdr3_aa: CAWRPYLGADVLTF
v_call: TRBV28; clone_size: -; d_call: -; j_call: TRBJ2-1; cdr3_nt: TGTGCCAGCAGGGGGGACTTGTTAAACAATGAGCAGTTCTTC; cdr3_aa: CASRGDLLNNEQFF
v_call: TRBV5-5; clone_size: -; d_call: -; j_call: TRBJ2-5; cdr3_nt: TGTGCCAGCAGCATGCGTCTTCAGGGGGAGACCCAGTACTTC; cdr3_aa: CASSMRLQGETQYF
v_call: TRBV11-2; clone_size: -; d_call: TRBD2; j_call: TRBJ2-6; cdr3_nt: TGTGCCAGCAGCGCCGAGCGGGGAAGCTCTGGGGCCAACGTCCTGACTTTC; cdr3_aa: CASSAERGSSGANVLTF
v_call: TRBV6-1; clone_size: few; d_call: TRBD2; j_call: TRBJ2-5; cdr3_nt: TGTGCCAGCAGTGAACTAGCGGGAGGGCCAGAGACCCAGTACTTC; cdr3_aa: CASSELAGGPETQYF
v_call: TRBV10-3; clone_size: -; d_call: -; j_call: TRBJ2-7; cdr3_nt: TGTGCCATCAGTGAGAGGGACTTCTACGAGCAGTACTTC; cdr3_aa: CAISERDFYEQYF
v_call: TRBV7-9; clone_size: -; d_call: TRBD1; j_call: TRBJ1-1; cdr3_nt: TGTTCCAGCAGCTTACGGGACAGGGGATTTCGTGACACTGAAGCTTTCTTT; cdr3_aa: CSSSLRDRGFRDTEAFF
v_call: TRBV27; clone_size: -; d_call: TRBD1; j_call: TRBJ1-2; cdr3_nt: TGTGCCAGCAGTTTAAACCGATACGGACAGGGGGTTAATGGCTACACCTTC; cdr3_aa: CASSLNRYGQGVNGYTF
v_call: TRBV5-6; clone_size: -; d_call: TRBD1; j_call: TRBJ1-2; cdr3_nt: TGTGCCAGCAGCTTAACTGGGACAGCGAAGGCCTGGGTCTATGGCTACACCTTC; cdr3_aa: CASSLTGTAKAWVYGYTF
v_call: TRBV13; clone_size: once; d_call: -; j_call: TRBJ1-6; cdr3_nt: TGTGCCAGCAGCTTAGAACAGGCTAGTAATTCACCCCTCCACTTT; cdr3_aa: CASSLEQASNSPLHF